What follows are 18 T cell receptor beta chains derived from one specimen sequenced in a study of human T cells and chemical hapten exposure (dated by TCRdb to the early 2020s). The sample's time point label is to be understood as: patch test 3, about 24 weeks after DPC sensitization. In the paper's terms, the treatment or condition label means: therapeutic diphenylcyclopropenone sensitization with weekly scalp DPC. Receptor libraries were prepared by RACE. Sequencer: NextSeq 500. TCRdb redid the processing of the public reads, applying fastp at Q25 and MiXCR, and retained in-frame beta chains. Here each entry gathers all rows of one CDR3 protein and keeps the most common genes and DNA. The sample includes approximately 86,000 distinct CDR3 sequences, with roughly 10% observed a single time. The top ten clones comprise 0.85% to 1.2% of the sample. The sequences come from whole blood, collected in connection with sensitization to the hapten diphenylcyclopropenone (DPC). These receptor sequences come from a woman under 40 with alopecia areata. Some clones in this sample may be carry-over from other donors' samples.

This clonotype was detected many times. V gene TRBV7-6 combines with J gene TRBJ2-6, with D possibly TRBD1 on 6 matching bases. The V end lost 3 bases, the J end lost 0 bases, and 15 bases lay between the germline ends. Germline values: CDR1 SGHVS, CDR2 FNYEAQ. The CDR3 runs to 18 residues. As DNA, the CDR3 is TGTGCCAGCAGCTTTTCGGACAGTCCTTACTCTGGGGCCAACGTCCTGACTTTC. Protein: CASSFSDSPYSGANVLTF.

The rearrangement links TRBV29-1 to TRBJ2-6; the D is unclear. This CDR3 comprises 14 residues. The germline V and J ends were trimmed by 4 bases and 1 base, with 8 bases remaining between them. Germline lookup yields CDR1 SQVTM and CDR2 ANQGSEA. CDR3 sequence reads: CSVVQGSGANVLTF. The CDR3 DNA sequence: TGCAGCGTTGTACAAGGGTCTGGGGCCAACGTCCTGACTTTC.

CDR3 nucleotides: TGTGCCACCAGCCCCAGGGGGTACACTGAAGCTTTCTTT. Translation gives CATSPRGYTEAFF. The genes are TRBV15 and TRBJ1-1; 7 nucleotides align to TRBD1. The J segment lost 3 bases and the V segment lost 5 bases, leaving 3 bases of the junction unmatched. The CDR3 spans 13 residues. From germline, CDR1 is LNHNV and CDR2 YYDKDF (reference sequence).

This clonotype was detected ten times or more. The rearrangement joins TRBV7-9 to TRBJ2-3; 14 bases are shared with TRBD2. The CDR3 runs 17 residues. After removal of 5 bases from V and 0 bases from J, the junction contained 4 bases not matched to a gene. Germline loops: CDR1 SEHNR, CDR2 FQNEAQ (reference sequence). The CDR3 spells CASSGTSGGLSTDTQYF. The CDR3 nucleotides read TGTGCCAGCAGCGGGACTAGCGGGGGCCTCAGCACAGATACGCAGTATTTT.

This clonotype was recorded many times. The gene calls are TRBV20-1 and TRBJ1-1; possibly TRBD1 for D (5 bases). V lost 4 bases and J lost 5, with 17 bases in between. CDR3 length: 14 residues. Per the germline V gene, CDR1 is DFQATT and CDR2 is SNEGSKA (reference sequence). CDR3 in amino acids: CSANIQGRGTEAFF. The CDR3 bases are TGCAGTGCTAATATTCAGGGCCGAGGGACTGAAGCTTTCTTT.

The chain joins TRBV28 to TRBJ2-7; D ambiguous. From germline, CDR1 is MDHEN and CDR2 SYDVKM. The CDR3 is 11 residues long. V lost 8 bases to trimming and J lost 0 bases, with 5 bases between them. CDR3 nucleotide sequence: TGTGCCAGCGGGGTCTCCTACGAGCAGTACTTC. Protein product: CASGVSYEQYF.

The chain is built from TRBV29-1 and TRBJ1-5; maybe TRBD1 (5 bases). Germline CDR1 reads SQVTM; CDR2 reads ANQGSEA. V was clipped by 3 bases and J by 7 bases, with 13 bases between them. The length of the CDR3 is 13 residues. The CDR3 sequence: CSVEPGIGQPQHF. For the CDR3, the DNA is TGCAGCGTTGAGCCAGGGATAGGGCAGCCCCAGCATTTT.

This clonotype was seen at least ten times. This chain uses TRBV10-3 with TRBJ1-5, with TRBD1 identical over 10 bases. CDR3 length equals 16 residues. Germline V gene data show CDR1 as ENHRY and CDR2 as SYGVKD. V gave up 2 bases and J gave up 0 bases; unmatched junction bases: 1. CDR3 region: CAISEGTGVSNQPQHF. The DNA of the CDR3 is TGTGCCATCAGTGAGGGGACAGGGGTTAGCAATCAGCCCCAGCATTTT.

Only a few counts were recorded for this clonotype. The chain employs TRBV28 and TRBJ2-1; 14 nucleotides line up with TRBD2. V dropped 6 bases and J dropped 7; count of bases not matched to a gene: 26. The CDR3 runs to 22 residues. CDR1 is MDHEN and CDR2 is SYDVKM in the germline V gene. The CDR3 here is CASSQDSLSGTSGSLSANEQFF. Here the CDR3 DNA reads TGTGCCAGCAGCCAGGACAGTTTGAGCGGGACTAGCGGGAGTTTGTCCGCTAATGAGCAGTTCTTC.

In this sample, this clonotype turned up many times. V gene TRBV19 combines with J gene TRBJ1-5, with no clear D. This CDR3 has 12 amino acids. CDR1 is LNHDA and CDR2 is SQIVND in the germline V gene (reference sequence). Trimming took off 1 base at V and 6 bases at J, with 4 bases between the two ends. CDR3 in amino acids: CASSIGTQPQHF. The CDR3 coding sequence is TGTGCCAGTAGTATAGGTACTCAGCCCCAGCATTTT.

This clonotype was detected a few times. The chain uses TRBV5-4 and TRBJ2-3; D may be TRBD1 (6 bases). CDR1 SGHNT and CDR2 YYREEE come from the germline V gene (reference sequence). The V and J ends lost 5 bases and 2 bases respectively, with 12 bases between them. The CDR3 contains 14 residues. CDR3 coding DNA: TGTGCCAGCAGGGAGGACAGCCTCACAGATACGCAGTATTTT. Translation gives CASREDSLTDTQYF. The variable domain in full, with the rest retrieved from reference TRBV5-4 and TRBJ2-3, is ETGVTQSPTHLIKTRGQQVTLRCSSQSGHNTVSWYQQALGQGPQFIFQYYREEENGRGNFPPRFSGLQFPNYSSELNVNALELDDSALYLCASREDSLTDTQYFGPGTRLTVL.

This clonotype has a handful of counts. The chain recombines TRBV20-1 with TRBJ2-3; D remains unclear. This CDR3 has 11 amino acids. Germline V lookup: CDR1 DFQATT, CDR2 SNEGSKA (reference sequence). V gave up 5 bases and J gave up 2 bases, with 5 bases separating them. The CDR3 DNA reads TGCAGTGCTCCTGACACAGATACGCAGTATTTT. Translating gives CSAPDTDTQYF.

The CDR3 loop reads CSGRQNTGELFF. DNA for the CDR3: TGCAGCGGGCGACAGAACACCGGGGAGCTGTTTTTT. This chain connects TRBV29-1 to TRBJ2-2; D unresolved. V lost 7 bases and J 1 base, leaving 7 bases between the germline ends. The CDR3 runs 12 residues. The V gene's germline CDR1 is SQVTM and CDR2 ANQGSEA.

This clonotype showed up just a few times. This chain links TRBV3-1 with TRBJ2-5, with unresolved D. Germline V lookup: CDR1 LGHDT, CDR2 YNNKEL (reference sequence). This CDR3 spans 15 amino acids. The V gene lost 0 bases and the J gene lost 4 bases, with 12 bases spanning the gap. For the CDR3, the DNA is TGTGCCAGCAGCCAAGACCTGGGATCGGGAGAGACCCAGTACTTC. It yields the protein CASSQDLGSGETQYF.

V and J are TRBV11-2 and TRBJ2-7; 7 bases are shared with TRBD2. The germline gives CDR1 SGHAT, CDR2 FQNNGV. V lost 0 bases and J lost 4; bases outside the gene matches: 6. The CDR3 covers 15 residues. In DNA form, the CDR3 reads TGTGCCAGCAGCTTAGAAGAGGGAGGGCCGTACGAGCAGTACTTC. It codes for CASSLEEGGPYEQYF.

V usage is TRBV11-2 and J usage is TRBJ2-3, with D unclear. V was pared by 1 base and J by 0 bases, with 5 bases between. Germline assignment: CDR1 SGHAT and CDR2 FQNNGV. The CDR3 spans 14 residues. CDR3 nucleotides: TGTGCCAGCAGCTTAGGGCCTAGCACAGATACGCAGTATTTT. Its translation is CASSLGPSTDTQYF.

This clonotype was picked up a small number of times. The J gene is TRBJ2-5, the V gene TRBV7-6; 7 nucleotides match TRBD2. This CDR3 has 15 residues. The germline V gene encodes CDR1 SGHVS and CDR2 FNYEAQ. Trimming cost V 5 bases and J 4 bases; bases outside gene matches: 10. The chain's CDR3 is CASSPKKGRGETQYF. DNA for the CDR3: TGTGCCAGCAGCCCGAAGAAGGGGAGGGGAGAGACCCAGTACTTC.

This clonotype came up a few times. The chain has TRBV4-3 and TRBJ2-2, with a possible D match to TRBD1 (6 bases). Trimming left V 0 bases short and J 4 bases short, with 9 bases between. The CDR3 is 15 amino acids. Per the germline V gene, CDR1 is LGHNA and CDR2 is YSLEER. CDR3 DNA: TGCGCCAGCAGCCAAGAGTTAGGGGGCACCGGGGAGCTGTTTTTT. The encoded protein is CASSQELGGTGELFF.